This TCR beta chain originates from a study of T cell responses to AZD1222 COVID-19 vaccine. The study pooled second doses at about 4 or about 12 weeks. This clone has just one count. Antigen: not known. CDR1 and CDR2 (germline): SGHTA, FQGTGA. The J segment lost 7 bases and the V segment lost 5 bases, leaving 24 bases of the junction unmatched. This CDR3 has 20 amino acids. The method was immunoSEQ multiplex PCR; TCRdb's version includes in-frame clones alone and lacks a portion of them. The sample records about 110,000 clones, less than 95% being singletons. General study findings and limits: White British ancestry dominated among donors, who included more females, and clonal diversity was possibly underestimated. Nearly half of the spike-specific TCRs reportedly recognize variant regions that carry no mutations. Every sample of the repertoires postdated the peak T cell response.

The clonotype comes from an adult who received the AZD1222 COVID-19 vaccine. Sequenced here: peripheral blood, sampled 28 days after the second AZD1222 dose. V and J are TRBV7-3 and TRBJ2-4; 9 bases fit TRBD2. CDR3 sequence (DNA): TGTGCCAGCAGCAGTCGGCATTCCTCGAATAGCGGGGGAAAGGAGAACATTCAGTACTTC. The encoded protein is CASSSRHSSNSGGKENIQYF. The full variable domain, in which reference TRBV7-3 and TRBJ2-4 provide the parts outside the CDR3, is GAGVSQTPSNKVTEKGKYVELRCDPISGHTALYWYRQSLGQGPEFLIYFQGTGAADDSGLPNDRFFAVRPEGSVSTLKIQRTERGDSAVYLCASSSRHSSNSGGKENIQYFGAGTRLSVL.